This is a list of T cell receptor beta chains from one sample in a study of TIL therapy for anti-PD-1-resistant metastatic lung cancer. The assay was immunoSEQ multiplex PCR, and TCRdb's table has in-frame clones only and misses some. The sample comprises tens of thousands of clones, 55% to 75% of which are singletons, and 6% to 8.5% rests with the top ten. Sequences were derived from blood, sampled at baseline. All receptors come from a person aged 25-80 years with non-small cell lung cancer. Both conserved end residues are part of each CDR3. D genes are given only for firm matches. Some rows mark clone size as missing; the rest say once, few, many or name a class of expanded clone.

J: TRBJ2-1
size: .
V: TRBV25-1
D: .
DNA: TGTGCCACGGATAGCGGTTACAATGAGCAGTTCTTC
CDR3: CATDSGYNEQFF

J: TRBJ2-5
size: .
V: TRBV10-3
D: .
DNA: TGTGCCATCAGTGAGTCAGATCCCCGGACCCAGTACTTC
CDR3: CAISESDPRTQYF

J: TRBJ2-3
size: .
V: TRBV5-1
D: TRBD2
DNA: TGCGCCAGCAGCACACTCGGGACAGCGGGGGGGGATACGCAGTATTTT
CDR3: CASSTLGTAGGDTQYF

J: TRBJ1-5
size: .
V: TRBV4-1
D: .
DNA: TGCGCCAGCAGCCAAGTGACGCAGGGGATAGTGCAGCCCCAGCATTTT
CDR3: CASSQVTQGIVQPQHF

J: TRBJ2-3
size: .
V: TRBV2
D: TRBD2
DNA: TGTGCCAGCAGTCTAGCGGAAAGCACAGATACGCAGTATTTT
CDR3: CASSLAESTDTQYF

J: TRBJ2-5
size: .
V: TRBV6-1
D: TRBD2
DNA: TGTGCCAGCGGGTCTAGCGGGGTAGAGACCCAGTACTTC
CDR3: CASGSSGVETQYF

J: TRBJ1-1
size: large
V: TRBV6-6
D: TRBD1
DNA: TGTGCCAGCCGGACAGGGGTTGGGAACACTGAAGCTTTCTTT
CDR3: CASRTGVGNTEAFF

J: TRBJ2-3
size: .
V: TRBV21-1
D: .
DNA: TGTGCCAGCAGCACACCGGGAGATACAGATACGCAGTATTTT
CDR3: CASSTPGDTDTQYF

J: TRBJ2-2
size: .
V: TRBV7-8
D: .
DNA: TGTGCCAGCAGCTCTGAGGGGGGGCTTACCGGGGAGCTGTTTTTT
CDR3: CASSSEGGLTGELFF

J: TRBJ2-2
size: .
V: TRBV7-9
D: .
DNA: TGTGCCCCCGGGACATCGAACACCGGGGAGCTGTTTTTT
CDR3: CAPGTSNTGELFF

J: TRBJ2-2
size: .
V: TRBV10-3
D: .
DNA: TGTGCCATCAAGGGGGAAACCGGGGAGCTGTTTTTT
CDR3: CAIKGETGELFF

J: TRBJ1-4
size: .
V: TRBV5-1
D: .
DNA: TGCGCCAGCAGCCTCGGCCCAGGGGAGGATGAAAAACTGTTTTTT
CDR3: CASSLGPGEDEKLFF

J: TRBJ2-2
size: .
V: TRBV4-2
D: .
DNA: TGTGCCAGCAGCCAACCGGACAGAAACACCGGGGAGCTGTTTTTT
CDR3: CASSQPDRNTGELFF

J: TRBJ1-2
size: .
V: TRBV19
D: .
DNA: TGTGCCAGTAGAGGTATCAGGGGCGATGGCTACACCTTC
CDR3: CASRGIRGDGYTF

J: TRBJ2-1
size: .
V: TRBV4-1
D: TRBD2
DNA: TGCGCCAGCAGTCCCAGACTAGCGGGGAATGAGCAGTTCTTC
CDR3: CASSPRLAGNEQFF

J: TRBJ1-2
size: once
V: TRBV7-9
D: .
DNA: TGTGCCAGCAGCTCATCCGGGACCTTCTATGGCTACACCTTC
CDR3: CASSSSGTFYGYTF

J: TRBJ2-7
size: few
V: TRBV23-1
D: .
DNA: TGCGCCAGCAGTCAATCGTTTTCCGGACAGTTCCCCTACGAGCAGTACTTC
CDR3: CASSQSFSGQFPYEQYF

J: TRBJ1-5
size: .
V: TRBV11-2
D: .
DNA: TGTGCCAGCAGCTTAAGCAAGTGGGGAAATCAGCCCCAGCATTTT
CDR3: CASSLSKWGNQPQHF

J: TRBJ1-1
size: .
V: TRBV4-1
D: .
DNA: TGCGCCAGCAGCCAAGTGGGTTGGGGCACTGAAGCTTTCTTT
CDR3: CASSQVGWGTEAFF

J: TRBJ1-1
size: .
V: TRBV5-6
D: .
DNA: TGTGCCAGCAGCCTAATCCGGGGTCCTGAAGCTTTCTTT
CDR3: CASSLIRGPEAFF

J: TRBJ2-7
size: .
V: TRBV2
D: .
DNA: TGTGCCAGCTCAAGTAGCTCCTACGAGCAGTACTTC
CDR3: CASSSSSYEQYF

J: TRBJ1-5
size: .
V: TRBV19
D: .
DNA: TGTGCCAGTAGCGCAAGACGGCTGGCGGGTATTGGCAATCAGCCCCAGCATTTT
CDR3: CASSARRLAGIGNQPQHF

J: TRBJ2-1
size: .
V: TRBV7-6
D: TRBD2
DNA: TGTGCCAGCGGTATAAGCGGGAGGGCATATAATGAGCAGTTCTTC
CDR3: CASGISGRAYNEQFF

J: TRBJ2-7
size: .
V: TRBV2
D: .
DNA: TGTGCCAGCAGTGAAGGTGGGCCCTCGGGCTCCTACGAGCAGTACTTC
CDR3: CASSEGGPSGSYEQYF

J: TRBJ1-3
size: .
V: TRBV6-6
D: .
DNA: TGTGCCAGCACCTACCCAGGGGAGGGCACCACCATATATTTT
CDR3: CASTYPGEGTTIYF